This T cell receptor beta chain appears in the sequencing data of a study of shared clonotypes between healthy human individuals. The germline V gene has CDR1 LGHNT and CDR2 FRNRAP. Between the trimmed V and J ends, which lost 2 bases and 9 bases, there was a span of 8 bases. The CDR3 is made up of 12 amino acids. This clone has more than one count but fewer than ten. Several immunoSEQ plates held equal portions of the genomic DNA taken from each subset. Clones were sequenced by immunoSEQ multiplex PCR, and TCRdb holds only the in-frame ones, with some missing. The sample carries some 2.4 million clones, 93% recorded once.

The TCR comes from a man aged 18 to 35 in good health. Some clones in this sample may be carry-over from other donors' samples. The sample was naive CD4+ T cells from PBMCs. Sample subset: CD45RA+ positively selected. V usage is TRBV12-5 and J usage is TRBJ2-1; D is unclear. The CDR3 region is CASGLNWGEQFF. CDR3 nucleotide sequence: TGTGCTAGTGGTTTGAATTGGGGTGAGCAGTTCTTC.